This T cell receptor beta chain is drawn from a study of blood T cell repertoires in COVID-19. Overall study: The cDNA or gDNA used as material had been derived from T cells, B-cell-depleted T cells, or PBMCs.

Some clones are missing from TCRdb's copy, which holds only in-frame ones; the method was immunoSEQ multiplex PCR. The sample yields about 270,000 clones, 70% to 85% seen once. Seattle enrolled patients during active infection and tracked them longitudinally. There are 12 residues in the CDR3. Germline CDR1 MDHEN, CDR2 SYDVKM. The germline V and J ends were trimmed by 5 bases and 9 bases, with 11 bases remaining between them. This clone has only a few counts. Specimen: peripheral blood. The chain combines TRBV28 with TRBJ2-4, with D perhaps TRBD1 (5 bases). The sequence came from a human donor with COVID-19, enrolled during active disease. The donor label of this sample is uncertain. The DNA for the CDR3 is TGTGCCAGCAGTCCCCATGGGGCCATTCAGTACTTC. Amino acid sequence: CASSPHGAIQYF. Together with reference TRBV28 and TRBJ2-4, the CDR3 gives the full variable domain: DVKVTQSSRYLVKRTGEKVFLECVQDMDHENMFWYRQDPGLGLRLIYFSYDVKMKEKGDIPEGYSVSREKKERFSLILESASTNQTSMYLCASSPHGAIQYFGAGTRLSVL.